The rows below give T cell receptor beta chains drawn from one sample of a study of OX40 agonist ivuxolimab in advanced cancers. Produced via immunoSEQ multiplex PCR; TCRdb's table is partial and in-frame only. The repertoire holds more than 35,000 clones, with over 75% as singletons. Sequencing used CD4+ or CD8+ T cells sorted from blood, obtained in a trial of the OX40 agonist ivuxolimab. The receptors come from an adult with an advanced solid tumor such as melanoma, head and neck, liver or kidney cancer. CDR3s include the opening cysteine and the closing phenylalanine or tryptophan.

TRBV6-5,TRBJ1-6,CASWRDGDSPLHF
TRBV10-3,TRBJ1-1,CAISDPTGGTEAFF
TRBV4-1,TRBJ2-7,CASSPSRGYYEQYF
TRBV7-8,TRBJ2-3,CASSSTQGANADTQYF
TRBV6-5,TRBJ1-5,CASSLTGTGNQPQHF
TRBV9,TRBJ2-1,CASSPERGEGNNEQFF
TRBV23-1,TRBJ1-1,CASSITEAFF
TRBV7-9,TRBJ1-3,CASSSPGHSGNTIYF
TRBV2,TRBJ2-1,CASWSGGDYEQFF
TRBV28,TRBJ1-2,CASSTTGGYTF
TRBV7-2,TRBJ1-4,CASSFPGGNKKLFF
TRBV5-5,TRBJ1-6,CASSLRQGVGSPLHF
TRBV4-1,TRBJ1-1,CASSQDRWSRPAFF
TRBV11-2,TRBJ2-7,CASSQGTGKHYEQYF
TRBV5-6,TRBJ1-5,CASTFGGRNQPQHF
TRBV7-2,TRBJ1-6,CASSTQQGVNSPLHF
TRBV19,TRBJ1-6,CASSGVGSSYNSPLHF
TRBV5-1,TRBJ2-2,CASSLAGESIAGELFF
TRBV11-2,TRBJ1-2,CASSRRGPEGYTF
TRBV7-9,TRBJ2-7,CASSFGLEQYF
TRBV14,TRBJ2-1,CASSPNREQFF
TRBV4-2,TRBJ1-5,CASSPRSNQPQHF
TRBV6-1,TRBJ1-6,CASSEALGRPSPLHF
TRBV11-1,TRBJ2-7,CASSSYRDRAHEQYF
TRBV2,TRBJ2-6,CASSEGVQGANVLTF
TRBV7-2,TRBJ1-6,CASSLTQRNSPLHF
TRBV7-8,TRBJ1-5,CAISELGQGNQPQHF
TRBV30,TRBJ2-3,CAWSVASVGDTQYF
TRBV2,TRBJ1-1,CASSEAARRTEAFF
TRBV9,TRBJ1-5,CASSPRQVLSNQPQHF
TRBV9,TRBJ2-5,CASSVQPGGETQYF
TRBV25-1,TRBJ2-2,CASSRRGVGNTGELFF
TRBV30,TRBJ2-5,CAWSVQQGRTQYF
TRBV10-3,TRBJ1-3,CAIKSDRDGNTIYF
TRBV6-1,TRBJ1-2,CASSEGKGSYTF
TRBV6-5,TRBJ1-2,CASSLGGGKYGYTF
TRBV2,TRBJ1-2,CASSGVSKADGYTF
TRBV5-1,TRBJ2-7,CASSWATRDEQYF
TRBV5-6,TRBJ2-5,CASSRSGAETQYF
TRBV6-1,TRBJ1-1,CASSEGGNTEAFF
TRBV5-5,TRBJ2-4,CASSLEGGAGVQYF
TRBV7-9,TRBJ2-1,CASSFPSRNEQFF
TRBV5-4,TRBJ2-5,CASSPNRGGMQETQYF
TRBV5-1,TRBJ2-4,CASFPDWGTAKNIQYF
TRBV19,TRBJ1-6,CASWTADSPLHF
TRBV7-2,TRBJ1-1,CASSLWENTEAFF